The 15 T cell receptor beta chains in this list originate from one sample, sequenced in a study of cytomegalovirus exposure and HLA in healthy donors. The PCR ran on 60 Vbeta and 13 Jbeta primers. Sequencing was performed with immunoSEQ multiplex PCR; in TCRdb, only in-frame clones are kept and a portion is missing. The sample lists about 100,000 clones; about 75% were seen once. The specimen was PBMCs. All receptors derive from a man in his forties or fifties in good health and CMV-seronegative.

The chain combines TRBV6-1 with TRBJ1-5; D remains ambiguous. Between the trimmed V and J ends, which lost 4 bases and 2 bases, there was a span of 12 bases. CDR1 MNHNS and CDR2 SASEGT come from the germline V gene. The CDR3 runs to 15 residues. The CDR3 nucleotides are TGTGCCAGCAGTGCGTCCTCTATCGGCAATCAGCCCCAGCATTTT. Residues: CASSASSIGNQPQHF.

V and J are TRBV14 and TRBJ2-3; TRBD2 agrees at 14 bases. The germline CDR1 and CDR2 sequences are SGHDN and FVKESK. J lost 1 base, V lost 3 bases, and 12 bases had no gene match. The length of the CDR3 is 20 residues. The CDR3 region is CASSHAETSGRALRTDTQYF. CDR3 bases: TGTGCCAGCAGCCATGCGGAGACTAGCGGGAGGGCCCTCCGCACAGATACGCAGTATTTT.

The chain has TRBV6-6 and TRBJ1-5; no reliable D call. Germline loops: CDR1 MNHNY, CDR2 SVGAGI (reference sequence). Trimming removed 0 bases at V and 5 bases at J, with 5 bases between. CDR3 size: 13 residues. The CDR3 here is CASSYSSDQPQHF. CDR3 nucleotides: TGTGCCAGCAGTTACTCTTCCGATCAGCCCCAGCATTTT.

The CDR3 DNA is TGCGCCAGCAGCTTGACCTATGCTTTGTCCAATGAGCAGTTCTTC. Residues: CASSLTYALSNEQFF. This sequence joins TRBV5-1 and TRBJ2-1, with D uncertain. V was cut by 1 base and J by 6 bases, with 14 bases left in between. Germline V CDR1 and CDR2: SGHRS, YFSETQ. The length of the CDR3 is 15 residues.

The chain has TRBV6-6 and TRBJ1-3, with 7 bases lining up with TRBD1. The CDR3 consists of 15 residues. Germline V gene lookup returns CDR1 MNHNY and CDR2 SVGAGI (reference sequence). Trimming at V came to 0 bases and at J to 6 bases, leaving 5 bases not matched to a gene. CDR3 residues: CASSYSRDRLNTIYF. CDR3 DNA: TGTGCCAGCAGTTACTCGAGGGACAGATTAAACACCATATATTTT.

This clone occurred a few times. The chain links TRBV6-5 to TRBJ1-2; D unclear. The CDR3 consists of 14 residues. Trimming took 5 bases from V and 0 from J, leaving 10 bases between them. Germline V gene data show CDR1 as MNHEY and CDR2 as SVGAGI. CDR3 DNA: TGTGCCAGCAGTCCCCTAGTGTCTAACTATGGCTACACCTTC. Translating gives CASSPLVSNYGYTF.

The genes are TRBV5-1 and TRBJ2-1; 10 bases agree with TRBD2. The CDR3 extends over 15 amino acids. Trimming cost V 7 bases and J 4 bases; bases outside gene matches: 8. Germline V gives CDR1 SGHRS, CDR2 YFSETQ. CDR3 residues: CASFIGSGGYNEQFF. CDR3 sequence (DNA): TGCGCCAGCTTTATCGGTAGCGGGGGGTACAATGAGCAGTTCTTC.

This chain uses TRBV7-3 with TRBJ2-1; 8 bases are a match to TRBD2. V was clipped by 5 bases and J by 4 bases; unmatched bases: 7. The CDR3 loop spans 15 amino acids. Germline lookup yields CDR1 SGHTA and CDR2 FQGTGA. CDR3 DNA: TGTGCCAGCAGCCCAGGACTAGCTGGTTACAATGAGCAGTTCTTC. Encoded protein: CASSPGLAGYNEQFF.

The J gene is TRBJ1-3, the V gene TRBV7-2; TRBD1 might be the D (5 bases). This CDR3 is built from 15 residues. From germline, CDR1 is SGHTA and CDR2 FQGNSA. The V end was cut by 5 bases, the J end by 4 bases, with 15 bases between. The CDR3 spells CASSDRGGRGNTIYF. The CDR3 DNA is TGTGCCAGCAGCGACCGGGGGGGGAGAGGAAACACCATATATTTT.

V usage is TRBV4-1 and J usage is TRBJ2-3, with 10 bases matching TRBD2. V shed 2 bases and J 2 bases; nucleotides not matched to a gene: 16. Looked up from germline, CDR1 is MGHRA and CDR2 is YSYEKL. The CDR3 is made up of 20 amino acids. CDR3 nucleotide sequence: TGCGCCAGCAGCCAACCTTTGTACCAGCGGGGGGGAGGTATCACAGATACGCAGTATTTT. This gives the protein CASSQPLYQRGGGITDTQYF.

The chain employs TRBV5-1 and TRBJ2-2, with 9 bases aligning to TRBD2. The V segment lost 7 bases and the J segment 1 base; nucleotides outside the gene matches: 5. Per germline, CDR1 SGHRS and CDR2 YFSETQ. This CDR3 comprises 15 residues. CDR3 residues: CASLSGGVNTGELFF. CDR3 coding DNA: TGCGCCAGCCTTAGCGGGGGCGTGAACACCGGGGAGCTGTTTTTT.

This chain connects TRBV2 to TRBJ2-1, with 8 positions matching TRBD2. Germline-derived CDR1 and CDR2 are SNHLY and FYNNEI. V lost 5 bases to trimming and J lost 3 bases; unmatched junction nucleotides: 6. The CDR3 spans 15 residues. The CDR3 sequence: CASSRSSGSYNEQFF. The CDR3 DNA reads TGTGCCAGCAGTCGTTCCAGCGGGAGCTACAATGAGCAGTTCTTC.

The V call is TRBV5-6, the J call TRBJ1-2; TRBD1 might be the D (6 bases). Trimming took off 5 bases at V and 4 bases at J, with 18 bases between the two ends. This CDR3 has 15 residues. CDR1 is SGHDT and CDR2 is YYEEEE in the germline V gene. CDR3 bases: TGTGCCAGCAGTCGACCCGGGGGGCAGCGCTATGGCTACACCTTC. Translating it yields CASSRPGGQRYGYTF.

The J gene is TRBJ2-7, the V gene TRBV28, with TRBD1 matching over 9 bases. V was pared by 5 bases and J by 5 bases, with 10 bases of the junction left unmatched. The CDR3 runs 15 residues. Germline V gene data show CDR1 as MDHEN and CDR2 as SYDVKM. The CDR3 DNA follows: TGTGCCAGCAGTACCCCCGGGACAGGGAGGAACGAGCAGTACTTC. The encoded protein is CASSTPGTGRNEQYF.

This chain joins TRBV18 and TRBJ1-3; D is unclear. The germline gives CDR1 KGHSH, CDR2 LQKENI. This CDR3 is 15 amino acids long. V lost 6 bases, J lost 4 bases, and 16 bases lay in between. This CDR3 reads CASSHSGDSGNTIYF. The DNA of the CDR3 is TGTGCCAGCTCTCATTCCGGCGACTCGGGAAACACCATATATTTT.